This T cell receptor (beta chain) was identified in a study of blood T cell repertoires in COVID-19. Study as a whole: COVID-19 samples, acute and convalescent, were from the United States, Italy and Spain. T cells, B-cell-depleted T cells, or PBMCs supplied cDNA or gDNA.

As handled by the study authors: Researchers report that nucleated cell counts were estimated from reference gene primer amplification. The assay was immunoSEQ multiplex PCR, and TCRdb's table has in-frame clones only and misses some. The V and J calls and clone size come from that table; D and trimming were worked out from the DNA. Of about 150,000 clones listed, about 86% are singletons. The germline CDR1 and CDR2 sequences are MNHEY and SVGAGI. The V gene end was trimmed by 6 bases and the J gene end by 3 bases; junction bases not matched to a gene: 9. This CDR3 has 15 amino acids. The sequencing input was peripheral blood. The V and J genes are TRBV6-5 and TRBJ2-7, with 9 bases fitting TRBD2. The TCR comes from a man aged 65 to 85 with acute or convalescent COVID-19. In DNA form, the CDR3 reads TGTGCCAGCAGGAAGGGGCTAGCGGGGTACTACGAGCAGTACTTC. Its translation: CASRKGLAGYYEQYF.